The subject of this entry is one T cell receptor beta chain. J gave up 5 bases and V 6 bases, and 14 bases lay outside the gene matches. The CDR3 consists of 15 residues. Per the germline V gene, CDR1 is SQVTM and CDR2 is ANQGSEA. TCRdb's copy holds only in-frame clones and misses some; the assay was immunoSEQ multiplex PCR. The sample holds roughly 220,000 clones, around 87% seen once. This sample is drawn from a study of blood T cell repertoires in COVID-19. Specimen: PBMCs or T cells enriched from blood (not recorded which). The clonotype comes from a man aged 30 to 45 who had been exposed to COVID-19. The V call is TRBV29-1, the J call TRBJ2-5, with 8 bases that match TRBD2. The CDR3 DNA is TGCAGCGTCGAGCCCATAGCGGGGTGGGGGGAGACCCAGTACTTC. Its protein product is CSVEPIAGWGETQYF.